This T cell receptor beta chain was identified during a study of CD8 T cells in ankylosing spondylitis. TCRdb processed the 5' RACE reads anew with MiXCR; each CDR3 protein has one entry. The sample shows about 700,000 distinct CDR3 sequences, around 20% of them seen only once. General study findings and limits: What appeared characteristic of ankylosing spondylitis blood was a TCR beta motif of eight highly homologous variants.

Comments on this clonotype: Its antigen is not identified.

The CDR3 contains 15 residues. The germline gives CDR1 DFQATT, CDR2 SNEGSKA (reference sequence). Trimming removed 1 base from V and 1 base from J; junction bases left unmatched: 4. This chain links TRBV20-1 with TRBJ2-5, with 9 bases fitting TRBD2. This TCR came from a male donor with ankylosing spondylitis. Sequenced: blood, either unsorted or a sorted T cell fraction (not recorded which). The CDR3: CSARGSGGTQETQYF. In DNA form, the CDR3 reads TGCAGTGCTAGAGGGAGCGGGGGGACCCAAGAGACCCAGTACTTC.